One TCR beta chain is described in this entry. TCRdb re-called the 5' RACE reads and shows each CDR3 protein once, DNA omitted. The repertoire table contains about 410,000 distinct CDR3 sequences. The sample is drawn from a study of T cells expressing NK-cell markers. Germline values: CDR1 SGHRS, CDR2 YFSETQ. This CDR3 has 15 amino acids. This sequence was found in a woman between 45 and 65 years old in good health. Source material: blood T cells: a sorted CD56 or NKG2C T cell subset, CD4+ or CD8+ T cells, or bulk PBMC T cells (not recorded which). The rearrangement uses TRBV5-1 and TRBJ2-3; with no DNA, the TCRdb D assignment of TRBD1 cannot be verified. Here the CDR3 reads CASSSAGTGADTQYF.